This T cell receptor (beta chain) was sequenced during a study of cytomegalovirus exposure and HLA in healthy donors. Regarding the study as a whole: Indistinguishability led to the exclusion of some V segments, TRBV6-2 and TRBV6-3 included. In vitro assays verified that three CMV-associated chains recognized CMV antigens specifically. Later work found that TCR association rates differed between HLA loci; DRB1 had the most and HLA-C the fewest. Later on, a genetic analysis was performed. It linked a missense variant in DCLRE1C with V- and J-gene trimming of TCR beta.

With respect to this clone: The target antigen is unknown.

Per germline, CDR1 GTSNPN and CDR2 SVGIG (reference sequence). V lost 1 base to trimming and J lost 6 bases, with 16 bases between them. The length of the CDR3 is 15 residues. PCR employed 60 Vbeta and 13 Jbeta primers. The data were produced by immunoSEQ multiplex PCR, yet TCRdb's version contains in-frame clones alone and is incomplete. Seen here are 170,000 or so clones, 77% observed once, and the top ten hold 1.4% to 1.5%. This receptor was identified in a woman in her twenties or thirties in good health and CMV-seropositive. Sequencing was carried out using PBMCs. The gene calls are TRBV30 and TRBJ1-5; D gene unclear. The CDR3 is CAWSALRGSGQPQHF. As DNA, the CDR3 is TGTGCCTGGAGTGCCCTCCGAGGGAGCGGTCAGCCCCAGCATTTT.